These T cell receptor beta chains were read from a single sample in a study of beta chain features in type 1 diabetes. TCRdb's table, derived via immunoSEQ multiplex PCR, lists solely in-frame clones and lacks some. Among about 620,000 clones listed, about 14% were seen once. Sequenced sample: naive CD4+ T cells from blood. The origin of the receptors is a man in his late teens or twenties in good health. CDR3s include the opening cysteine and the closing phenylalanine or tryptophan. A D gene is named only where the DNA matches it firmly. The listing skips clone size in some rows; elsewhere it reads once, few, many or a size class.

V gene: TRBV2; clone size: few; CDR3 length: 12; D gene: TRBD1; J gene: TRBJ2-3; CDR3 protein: CAGDRGLGTQYF; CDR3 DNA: TGTGCCGGGGACAGGGGCTTAGGTACGCAGTATTTT
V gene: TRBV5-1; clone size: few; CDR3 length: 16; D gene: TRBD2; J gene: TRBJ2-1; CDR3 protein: CASSPTGTSRLDEQFF; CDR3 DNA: TGCGCCAGCAGCCCTACCGGGACTAGCAGGCTCGATGAGCAGTTCTTC
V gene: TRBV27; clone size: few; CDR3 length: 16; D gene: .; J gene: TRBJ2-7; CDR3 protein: CASSLSMLGAGYEQYF; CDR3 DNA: TGTGCCAGCAGTTTATCGATGCTGGGGGCAGGCTACGAGCAGTACTTC
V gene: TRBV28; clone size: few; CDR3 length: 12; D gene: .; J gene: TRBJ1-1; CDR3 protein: CASSAVNTEAFF; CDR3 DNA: TGTGCCAGCAGTGCCGTGAACACTGAAGCTTTCTTT
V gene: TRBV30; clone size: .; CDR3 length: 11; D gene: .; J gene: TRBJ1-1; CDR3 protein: CAWSVSGEAFF; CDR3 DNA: TGTGCCTGGAGTGTCAGTGGTGAAGCTTTCTTT
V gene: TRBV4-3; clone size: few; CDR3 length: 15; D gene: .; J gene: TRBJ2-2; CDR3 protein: CASSQGIGVPGELFF; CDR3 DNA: TGCGCCAGCAGCCAAGGGATAGGGGTTCCAGGGGAGCTGTTTTTT
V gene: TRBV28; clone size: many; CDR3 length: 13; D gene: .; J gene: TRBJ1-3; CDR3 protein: CASIRAGGNTIYF; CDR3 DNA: TGTGCCAGCATTCGGGCCGGGGGAAACACCATATATTTT
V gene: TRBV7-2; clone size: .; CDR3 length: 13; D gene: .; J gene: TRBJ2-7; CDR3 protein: CASSSIESGEQYF; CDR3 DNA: TGTGCCAGCAGCTCGATAGAAAGCGGCGAGCAGTACTTC
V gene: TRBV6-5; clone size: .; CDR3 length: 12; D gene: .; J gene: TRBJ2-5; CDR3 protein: CASSYDKGAQYF; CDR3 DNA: TGTGCCAGCAGTTACGACAAAGGGGCCCAGTACTTC
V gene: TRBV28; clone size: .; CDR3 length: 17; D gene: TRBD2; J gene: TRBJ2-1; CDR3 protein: CASITGTSGRAYNEQFF; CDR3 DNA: TGTGCCAGCATCACCGGGACTAGCGGGAGGGCCTACAATGAGCAGTTCTTC
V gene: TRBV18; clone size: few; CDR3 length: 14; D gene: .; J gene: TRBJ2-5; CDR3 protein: CASSGSDSQETQYF; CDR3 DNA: TGTGCCAGCTCAGGAAGCGACAGCCAAGAGACCCAGTACTTC
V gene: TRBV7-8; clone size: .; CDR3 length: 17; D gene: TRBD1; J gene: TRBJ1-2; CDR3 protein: CASSGRTGNVLLDGYTF; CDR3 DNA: TGTGCCAGCAGCGGGCGGACAGGGAACGTTCTATTGGATGGCTACACCTTC
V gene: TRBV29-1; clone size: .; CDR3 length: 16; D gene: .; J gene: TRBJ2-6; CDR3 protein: CSIGVLANSGANVLTF; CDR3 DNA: TGCAGCATTGGTGTCCTTGCAAACTCTGGGGCCAACGTCCTGACTTTC
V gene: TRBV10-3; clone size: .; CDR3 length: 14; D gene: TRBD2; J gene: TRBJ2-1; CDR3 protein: CAITTGTSGGEQFF; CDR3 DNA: TGTGCCATCACTACAGGGACTAGCGGAGGGGAGCAGTTCTTC
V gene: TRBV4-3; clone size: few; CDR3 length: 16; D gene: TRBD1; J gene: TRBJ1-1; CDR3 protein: CASSQTGARKNTEAFF; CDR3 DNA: TGCGCCAGCAGCCAGACAGGGGCCCGTAAGAACACTGAAGCTTTCTTT
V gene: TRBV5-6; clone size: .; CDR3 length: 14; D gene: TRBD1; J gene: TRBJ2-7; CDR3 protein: CASSGDPGQFEQYF; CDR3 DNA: TGTGCCAGCAGCGGAGACCCGGGACAGTTCGAGCAGTACTTC
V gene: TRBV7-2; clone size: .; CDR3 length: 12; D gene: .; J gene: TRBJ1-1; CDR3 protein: CASSSGGIEAFF; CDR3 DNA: TGTGCCAGCAGTAGTGGAGGGATTGAAGCTTTCTTT
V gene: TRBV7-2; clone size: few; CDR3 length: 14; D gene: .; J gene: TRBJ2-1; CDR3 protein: CASSPRAGRDEQFF; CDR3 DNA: TGTGCCAGCAGCCCCCGGGCGGGGCGAGATGAGCAGTTCTTC
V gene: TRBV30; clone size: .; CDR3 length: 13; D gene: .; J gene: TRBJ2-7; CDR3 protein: CAWSVGRVHEQYF; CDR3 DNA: TGTGCCTGGAGTGTAGGCAGGGTCCACGAGCAGTACTTC
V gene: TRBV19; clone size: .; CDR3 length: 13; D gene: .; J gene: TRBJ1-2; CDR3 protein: CASRETKFYGYTF; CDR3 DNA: TGTGCCAGCCGCGAAACAAAGTTCTATGGCTACACCTTC
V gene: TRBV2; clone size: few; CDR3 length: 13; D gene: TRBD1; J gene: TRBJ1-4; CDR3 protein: CASTGQGNEKLFF; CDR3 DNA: TGTGCCAGCACGGGACAGGGGAATGAAAAACTGTTTTTT
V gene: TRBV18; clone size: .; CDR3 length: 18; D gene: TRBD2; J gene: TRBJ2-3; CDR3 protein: CASSPFTSGGTSTDTQYF; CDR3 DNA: TGTGCCAGCTCACCATTTACTAGCGGTGGAACTAGCACAGATACGCAGTATTTT
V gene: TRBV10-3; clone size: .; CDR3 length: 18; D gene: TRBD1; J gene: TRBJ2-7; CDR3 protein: CAISGGIFRDRGFYEQYF; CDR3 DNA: TGTGCCATCAGTGGGGGGATCTTCCGGGACAGGGGATTCTACGAGCAGTACTTC
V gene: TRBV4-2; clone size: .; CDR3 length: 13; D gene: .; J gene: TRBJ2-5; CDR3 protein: CASSAGARETQYF; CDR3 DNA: TGTGCCAGCAGCGCAGGGGCCCGAGAGACCCAGTACTTC
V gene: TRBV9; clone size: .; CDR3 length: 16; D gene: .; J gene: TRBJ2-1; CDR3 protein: CASSTWTTPRGNEQFF; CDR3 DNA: TGTGCCAGCAGCACCTGGACTACCCCAAGGGGGAATGAGCAGTTCTTC
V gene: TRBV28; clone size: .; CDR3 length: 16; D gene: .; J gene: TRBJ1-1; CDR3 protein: CASSLISSARATEAFF; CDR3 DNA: TGTGCCAGCAGTTTAATCTCTTCGGCGAGGGCCACTGAAGCTTTCTTT